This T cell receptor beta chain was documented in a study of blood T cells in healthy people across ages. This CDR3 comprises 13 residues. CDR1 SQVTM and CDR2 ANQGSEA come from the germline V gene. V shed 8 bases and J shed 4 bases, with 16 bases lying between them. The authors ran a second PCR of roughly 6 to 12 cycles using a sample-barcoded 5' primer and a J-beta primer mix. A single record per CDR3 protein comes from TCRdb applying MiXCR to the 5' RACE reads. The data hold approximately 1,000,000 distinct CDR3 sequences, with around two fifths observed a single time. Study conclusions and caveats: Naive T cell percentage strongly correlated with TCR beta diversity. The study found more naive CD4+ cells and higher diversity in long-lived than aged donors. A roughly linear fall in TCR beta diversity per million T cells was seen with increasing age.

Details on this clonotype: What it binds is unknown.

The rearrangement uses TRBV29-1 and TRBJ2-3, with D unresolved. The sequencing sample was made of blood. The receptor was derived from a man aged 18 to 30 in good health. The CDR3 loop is CSLNPGFADTQYF. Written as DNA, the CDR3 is TGCAGCCTCAACCCCGGTTTTGCAGATACGCAGTATTTT.